This TCR beta chain was profiled in a study of OX40 agonist ivuxolimab in advanced cancers. About the research overall: Every 2 weeks, patients received ivuxolimab intravenously, dosed at 0.01 to 10 mg/kg.

This table comes from immunoSEQ multiplex PCR, and its TCRdb copy is limited to in-frame clones, with some not included. The table lists about 72,000 clones, less than 90% of them singletons. This clone was seen once. It was autoimmune disease history or systemic immunosuppression that excluded patients. The receptor comes from an adult with an advanced solid tumor such as melanoma, head and neck, liver or kidney cancer. The material sequenced was CD4+ or CD8+ T cells sorted from blood, taken in a trial of the OX40 agonist ivuxolimab.

The CDR3 DNA reads TGTGCCAGTACTACAGGGGATACTAGCGGGGCAGATACGCAGTATTTT. Protein: CASTTGDTSGADTQYF. The chain links TRBV19 to TRBJ2-3; 10 nucleotides line up with TRBD2. V shed 7 bases and J 4 bases; nucleotides not matched to a gene: 11. The CDR3 consists of 16 residues. Germline V lookup: CDR1 LNHDA, CDR2 SQIVND (reference sequence).